Below, one T cell receptor beta chain is given with its context. Its cognate antigen is unknown. TCR beta CDR3 was amplified by multiplex PCR, first round around 10 cycles, 32 V and 13 J primers. One entry per CDR3 protein results from TCRdb running MiXCR on the multiplex PCR reads. The table includes under 4,000 distinct CDR3 sequences, about half detected once. This sample is part of a study of immune heterogeneity within non-small cell lung tumors. About the research overall: With respect to histology, the tumors encompassed several squamous cell carcinomas, around eleven non-squamous carcinomas and 1 not otherwise specified.

Study-wide results and limits: Identical dominant CDR3 beta clonotypes recurred across tumor sites within a patient, alongside site-unique high-frequency clones.

Each sample used approximately 550 ng of genomic DNA from bulk tumor tissue. Several far-apart biopsies were taken per primary tumor during surgery. With untreated, newly diagnosed non-small cell lung cancer, the patients went on to undergo curative surgery. Study donors were patients with a new diagnosis of non-small cell lung cancer who underwent surgery with curative intent. The sample was lung tumor tissue. The clonotype originates from a man in his 60s with non-small cell lung cancer.

In DNA, the CDR3 is TGCAGTGCTAGAGATGACGGACAGGGTTCCAGAGAGACCCAGTACTTC. Its protein is CSARDDGQGSRETQYF. V gene TRBV20-1 combines with J gene TRBJ2-5; 8 nucleotides agree with TRBD1. Germline lookup yields CDR1 DFQATT and CDR2 SNEGSKA (reference sequence). This CDR3 is 16 amino acids long. V shed 0 bases, J shed 4 bases, and the junction held 10 bases outside the gene matches.